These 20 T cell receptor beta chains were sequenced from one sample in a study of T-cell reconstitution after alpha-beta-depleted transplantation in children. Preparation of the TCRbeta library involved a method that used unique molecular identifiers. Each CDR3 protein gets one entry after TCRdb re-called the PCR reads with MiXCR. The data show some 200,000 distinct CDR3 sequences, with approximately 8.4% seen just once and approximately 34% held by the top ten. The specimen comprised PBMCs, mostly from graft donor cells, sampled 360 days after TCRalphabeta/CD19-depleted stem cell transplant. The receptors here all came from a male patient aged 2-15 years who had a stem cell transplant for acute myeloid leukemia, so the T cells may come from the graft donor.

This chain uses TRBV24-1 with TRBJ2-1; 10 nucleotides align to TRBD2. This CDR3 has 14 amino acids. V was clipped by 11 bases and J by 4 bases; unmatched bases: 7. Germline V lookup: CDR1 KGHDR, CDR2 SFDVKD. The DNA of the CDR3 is TGTGCCATTATCCTAGCGGGAGTTTACAATGAGCAGTTCTTC. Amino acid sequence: CAIILAGVYNEQFF.

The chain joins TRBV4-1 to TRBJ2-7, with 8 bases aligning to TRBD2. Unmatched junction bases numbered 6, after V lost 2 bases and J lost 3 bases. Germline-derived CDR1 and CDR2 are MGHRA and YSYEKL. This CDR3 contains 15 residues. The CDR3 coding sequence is TGCGCCAGCAGCCAAAGATGGAGCGGGGGCTACGAGCAGTACGTC. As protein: CASSQRWSGGYEQYV.

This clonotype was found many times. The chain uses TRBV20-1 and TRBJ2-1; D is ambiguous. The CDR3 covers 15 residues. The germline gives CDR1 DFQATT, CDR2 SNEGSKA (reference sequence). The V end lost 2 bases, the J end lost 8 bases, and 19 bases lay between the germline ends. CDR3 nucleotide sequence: TGCAGTGCTAGAAGGGCCGTCTCCTACGGCCATGAGCAGTTCTTC. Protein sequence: CSARRAVSYGHEQFF.

DNA of the CDR3: TGCGCCAGCAGCTTGTCGGGGACAGGGAAAACCGGGGAGCTGTTTTTT. Protein product: CASSLSGTGKTGELFF. This chain links TRBV5-1 with TRBJ2-2; TRBD1 agrees at 9 bases. This CDR3 spans 16 amino acids. Germline-derived CDR1 and CDR2 are SGHRS and YFSETQ. With V trimmed by 1 base and J by 5 bases, 6 bases remained unmatched.

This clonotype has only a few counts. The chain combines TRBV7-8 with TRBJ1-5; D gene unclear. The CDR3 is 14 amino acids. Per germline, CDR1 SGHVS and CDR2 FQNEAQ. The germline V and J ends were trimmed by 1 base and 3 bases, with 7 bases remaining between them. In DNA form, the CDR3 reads TGTGCCAGCAGCTTAGGGGGTCACAATCAGCCCCAGCATTTT. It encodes CASSLGGHNQPQHF.

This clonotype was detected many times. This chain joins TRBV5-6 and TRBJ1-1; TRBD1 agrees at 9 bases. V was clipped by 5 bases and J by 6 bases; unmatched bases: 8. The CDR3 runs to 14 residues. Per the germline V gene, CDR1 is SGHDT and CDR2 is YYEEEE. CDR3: CASRYPGQGSEAFF. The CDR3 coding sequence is TGTGCCAGCAGGTATCCGGGACAGGGATCTGAAGCTTTCTTT.

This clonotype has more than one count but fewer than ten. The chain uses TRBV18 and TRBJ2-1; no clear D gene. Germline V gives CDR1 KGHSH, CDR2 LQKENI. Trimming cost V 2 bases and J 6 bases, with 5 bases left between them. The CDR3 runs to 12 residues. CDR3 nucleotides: TGTGCCAGCTCACCAGGTCCCAATGAGCAGTTCTTC. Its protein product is CASSPGPNEQFF.

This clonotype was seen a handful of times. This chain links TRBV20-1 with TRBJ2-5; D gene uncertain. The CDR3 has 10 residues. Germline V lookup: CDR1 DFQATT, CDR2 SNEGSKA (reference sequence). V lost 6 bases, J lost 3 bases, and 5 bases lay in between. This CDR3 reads CSAAKETQYF. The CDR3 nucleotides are TGCAGTGCCGCTAAAGAGACCCAGTACTTC.

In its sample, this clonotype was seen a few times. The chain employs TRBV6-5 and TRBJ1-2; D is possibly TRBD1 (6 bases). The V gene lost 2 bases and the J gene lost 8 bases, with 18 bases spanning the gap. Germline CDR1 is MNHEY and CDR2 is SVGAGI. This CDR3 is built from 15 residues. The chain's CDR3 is CASSYRTVSLWGYTF. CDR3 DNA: TGTGCCAGCAGTTACAGGACAGTCTCTCTATGGGGCTACACCTTC.

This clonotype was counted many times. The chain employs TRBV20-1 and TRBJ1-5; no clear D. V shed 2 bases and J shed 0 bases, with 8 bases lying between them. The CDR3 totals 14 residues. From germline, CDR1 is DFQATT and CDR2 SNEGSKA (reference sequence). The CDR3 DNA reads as TGCAGTGCTAGACCTGGGTATAGCAATCAGCCCCAGCATTTT. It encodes CSARPGYSNQPQHF.

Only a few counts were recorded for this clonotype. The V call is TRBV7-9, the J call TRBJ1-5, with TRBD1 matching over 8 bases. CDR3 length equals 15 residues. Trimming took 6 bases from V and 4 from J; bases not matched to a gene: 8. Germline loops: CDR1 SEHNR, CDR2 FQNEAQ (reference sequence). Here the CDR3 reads CASSPGGGVNQPQHF. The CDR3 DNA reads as TGTGCCAGCAGTCCAGGGGGCGGAGTGAATCAGCCCCAGCATTTT.

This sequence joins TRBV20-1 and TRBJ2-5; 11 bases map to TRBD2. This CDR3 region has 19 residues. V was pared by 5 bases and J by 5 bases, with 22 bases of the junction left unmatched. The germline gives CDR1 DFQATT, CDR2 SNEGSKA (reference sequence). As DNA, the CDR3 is TGCAGTGCTTTTCGACTAGCGGGGCCGAGGGATACGCGCCACGAGACCCAGTACTTC. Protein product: CSAFRLAGPRDTRHETQYF.

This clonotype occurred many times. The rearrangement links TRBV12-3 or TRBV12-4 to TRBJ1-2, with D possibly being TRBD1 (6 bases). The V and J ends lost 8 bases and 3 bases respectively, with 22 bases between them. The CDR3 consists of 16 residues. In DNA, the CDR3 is TGTGCCAGCTCCAACTACAGGGTCCTCACTCACTATGGCTACACCTTC. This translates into CASSNYRVLTHYGYTF.

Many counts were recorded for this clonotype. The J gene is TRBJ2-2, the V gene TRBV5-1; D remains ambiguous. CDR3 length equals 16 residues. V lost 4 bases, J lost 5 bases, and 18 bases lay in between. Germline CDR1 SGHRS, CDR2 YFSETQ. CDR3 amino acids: CASSRDPTRRTGELFF. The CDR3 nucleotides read TGCGCCAGCAGCCGTGACCCTACCCGACGGACCGGGGAGCTGTTTTTT.

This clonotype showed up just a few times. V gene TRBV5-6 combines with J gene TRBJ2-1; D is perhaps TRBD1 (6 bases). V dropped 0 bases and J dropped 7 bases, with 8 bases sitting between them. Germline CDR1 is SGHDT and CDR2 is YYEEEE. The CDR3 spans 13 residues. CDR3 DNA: TGTGCCAGCAGCTTGGCCGACAGGAATGAGCAGTTCTTC. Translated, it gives CASSLADRNEQFF.

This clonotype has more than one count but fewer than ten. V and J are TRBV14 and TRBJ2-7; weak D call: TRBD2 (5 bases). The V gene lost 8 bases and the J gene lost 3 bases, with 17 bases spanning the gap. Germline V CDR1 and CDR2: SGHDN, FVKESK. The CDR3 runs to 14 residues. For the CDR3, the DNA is TGTGCCAGCGCGATGACGGACTCATTCTACGAGCAGTACTTC. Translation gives CASAMTDSFYEQYF. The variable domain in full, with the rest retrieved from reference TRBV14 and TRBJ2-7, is EAGVTQFPSHSVIEKGQTVTLRCDPISGHDNLYWYRRVMGKEIKFLLHFVKESKQDESGMPNNRFLAERTGGTYSTLKVQPAELEDSGVYFCASAMTDSFYEQYFGPGTRLTVT.

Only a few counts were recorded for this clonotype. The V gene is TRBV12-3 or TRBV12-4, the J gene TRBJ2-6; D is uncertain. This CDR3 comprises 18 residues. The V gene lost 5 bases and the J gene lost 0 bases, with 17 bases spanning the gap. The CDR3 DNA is TGTGCCAGCAGTCACCCCCTGGGCGTGTTCTCTGGGGCCAACGTCCTGACTTTC. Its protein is CASSHPLGVFSGANVLTF.

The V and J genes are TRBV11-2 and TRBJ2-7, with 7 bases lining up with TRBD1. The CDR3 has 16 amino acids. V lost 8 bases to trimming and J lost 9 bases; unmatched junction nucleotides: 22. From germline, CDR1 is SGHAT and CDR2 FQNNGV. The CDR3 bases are TGTGCCAGCCGACTTATCGACAGGGTCCGGATCGTCGTGCAGTACGTC. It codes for CASRLIDRVRIVVQYV.

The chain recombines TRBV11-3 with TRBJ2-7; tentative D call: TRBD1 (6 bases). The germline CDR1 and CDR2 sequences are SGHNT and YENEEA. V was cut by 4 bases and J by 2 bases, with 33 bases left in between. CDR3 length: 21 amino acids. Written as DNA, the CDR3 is TGTGCCAGCAGCTCTAGGCCCCCCATTAGCCTCCCCCGGACAGCTACCTACGAGCAGTACTTC. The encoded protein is CASSSRPPISLPRTATYEQYF.

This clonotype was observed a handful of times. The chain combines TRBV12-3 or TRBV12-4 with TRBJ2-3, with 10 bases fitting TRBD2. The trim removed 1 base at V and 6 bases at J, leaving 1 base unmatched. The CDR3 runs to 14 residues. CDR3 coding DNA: TGTGCCAGCAGTTTAGTGGGACTAGCGGATACGCAGTATTTT. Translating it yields CASSLVGLADTQYF.